The 29 T cell receptor beta chains presented below share a single source sample, sequenced in a study of T-cell memory formation after mild COVID-19. TCRdb re-derived calls from the 5' RACE reads in MiXCR, one entry per CDR3 protein. The sample holds hundreds of thousands of distinct CDR3 sequences, about 17% seen once. Sequenced material: PBMCs or a T cell subset sorted from them (not recorded which). The receptors here all came from a man in his late teens or twenties who had mild COVID-19 (a few samples of this study predate the infection). Cell type and time point are not known.

This clonotype was observed a handful of times. The chain combines TRBV7-2 with TRBJ2-7, with TRBD1 matching 10 bases. Germline CDR1 and CDR2: SGHTA and FQGNSA. Trimming cost V 6 bases and J 6 bases; bases outside gene matches: 11. The CDR3 runs to 15 residues. The DNA for the CDR3 is TGTGCCAGCAGTTTTACCGGGACAGGGGTCCCCGAGCAGTACTTC. Protein product: CASSFTGTGVPEQYF.

This clonotype was counted a few times. The chain employs TRBV10-3 and TRBJ1-5; perhaps TRBD1 as D (6 bases). Germline CDR1 reads ENHRY; CDR2 reads SYGVKD. Trimming stripped 3 bases from V and 5 bases from J, with 11 bases between. The CDR3 loop spans 14 amino acids. CDR3 sequence (DNA): TGTGCCATCAGTGAAGGACAGTTCGATCAGCCCCAGCATTTT. Translated, it gives CAISEGQFDQPQHF.

This clonotype has just a few counts. The V gene is TRBV10-3, the J gene TRBJ2-7; no firm D call. Germline-derived CDR1 and CDR2 are ENHRY and SYGVKD. This CDR3 has 11 amino acids. Trimming took off 2 bases at V and 2 bases at J, with 1 base between the two ends. CDR3 in DNA: TGTGCCATCAGTGAGGCCTACGAGCAGTACTTC. Translating it yields CAISEAYEQYF.

CDR3 protein: CSAISANTYEQYF. CDR3 nucleotide sequence: TGCAGTGCTATATCGGCAAACACCTACGAGCAGTACTTC. The rearrangement uses TRBV20-1 and TRBJ2-7; D uncertain. CDR1 is DFQATT and CDR2 is SNEGSKA in the germline V gene (reference sequence). V shed 4 bases and J shed 2 bases, with 12 bases lying between them. The CDR3 consists of 13 residues.

This clonotype was counted only a few times. The chain has TRBV7-9 and TRBJ2-5; 8 nucleotides line up with TRBD2. CDR3 length: 14 residues. In germline, CDR1 is SEHNR, CDR2 FQNEAQ (reference sequence). V dropped 2 bases and J dropped 5; count of bases not matched to a gene: 4. CDR3 protein: CASSLMRGEETQYF. CDR3 coding DNA: TGTGCCAGCAGCTTAATGCGGGGGGAGGAGACCCAGTACTTC.

This chain joins TRBV6-2 or TRBV6-3 and TRBJ2-7, with 7 bases identical to TRBD2. J lost 3 bases, V lost 5 bases, and 4 bases had no gene match. Germline V gene data show CDR1 as MNHEY and CDR2 as SVGEGT. The CDR3 has 13 amino acids. CDR3 region: CASSRLANYEQYV. The CDR3 DNA follows: TGTGCCAGCAGTCGACTAGCCAACTACGAGCAGTACGTC.

This clonotype was seen a few times. The V and J genes are TRBV16 and TRBJ2-3, with 8 bases aligning to TRBD1. Looked up from germline, CDR1 is KGHSY and CDR2 is FQNENV. Trimming took 8 bases from V and 3 from J; bases not matched to a gene: 7. The CDR3 totals 14 residues. The CDR3 bases are TGTGCCAGCCTCCGGGGGACAGGTACAGATACGCAGTATTTT. It encodes CASLRGTGTDTQYF. Full variable domain (missing parts from reference TRBV16 and TRBJ2-3): GEEVAQTPKHLVRGEGQKAKLYCAPIKGHSYVFWYQQVLKNEFKFLISFQNENVFDETGMPKERFSAKCLPNSPCSLEIQATKLEDSAVYFCASLRGTGTDTQYFGPGTRLTVL.

This clonotype occurred a few times. CDR3 in DNA: TGTGCCAGCAGTTTAGACCAGGGTTCCCATCAGCCCCAGCATTTT. Translating it yields CASSLDQGSHQPQHF. This chain links TRBV28 with TRBJ1-5; D is perhaps TRBD1 (5 bases). The germline gives CDR1 MDHEN, CDR2 SYDVKM. V was shortened by 2 bases and J by 5 bases, with 13 bases between the two germline ends. This CDR3 spans 15 amino acids.

In this sample, this clonotype turned up many times. V and J are TRBV12-3 or TRBV12-4 and TRBJ1-4; D perhaps matches TRBD1 (5 bases). This CDR3 region has 14 residues. Trimming took off 6 bases at V and 6 bases at J, with 14 bases between the two ends. The CDR3 spells CASSGGSSDEKLFF. CDR3 coding DNA: TGTGCCAGCAGCGGGGGGAGCAGTGATGAAAAACTGTTTTTT.

The V call is TRBV5-6, the J call TRBJ1-5, with 11 bases that match TRBD1. Germline V CDR1 and CDR2: SGHDT, YYEEEE. J was trimmed by 9 bases and V by 4 bases; bases with no gene match: 6. There are 14 residues in the CDR3. Here the CDR3 reads CASSIGQGARPQHF. CDR3 DNA: TGTGCCAGCAGCATCGGACAGGGGGCGAGGCCCCAGCATTTT.

This chain joins TRBV11-2 and TRBJ2-5; 8 nucleotides align to TRBD2. The CDR3 is 15 residues long. Losses at the gene ends were 5 bases for V and 5 bases for J; bases not matched to a gene: 10. Germline assignment: CDR1 SGHAT and CDR2 FQNNGV. The CDR3 loop reads CASSARLATGETQYF. Written as DNA, the CDR3 is TGTGCCAGCAGCGCCCGACTAGCGACGGGGGAGACCCAGTACTTC.

The CDR3 sequence: CASSPTTANTEAFF. The CDR3, as DNA: TGTGCCAGCTCACCAACAACTGCTAACACTGAAGCTTTCTTT. This chain links TRBV18 with TRBJ1-1; D is uncertain. The CDR3 contains 14 residues. Germline V gene sequence: CDR1 KGHSH, CDR2 LQKENI. V was shortened by 2 bases and J by 2 bases, with 9 bases between the two germline ends. The full variable domain, its missing parts supplied by reference TRBV18 and TRBJ1-1, is NAGVMQNPRHLVRRRGQEARLRCSPMKGHSHVYWYRQLPEEGLKFMVYLQKENIIDESGMPKERFSAEFPKEGPSILRIQQVVRGDSAAYFCASSPTTANTEAFFGQGTRLTVV.

This clonotype was seen many times. The rearrangement uses TRBV5-1 and TRBJ2-3, with 7 bases fitting TRBD1. The CDR3 runs to 16 residues. Germline V gives CDR1 SGHRS, CDR2 YFSETQ. The V segment lost 4 bases and the J segment 2 bases; nucleotides outside the gene matches: 10. The CDR3 here is CASSKLGQPPTDTQYF. The DNA for the CDR3 is TGCGCCAGCAGCAAGCTGGGACAGCCCCCCACAGATACGCAGTATTTT.

The V gene is TRBV5-1, the J gene TRBJ2-7; D is unclear. The CDR3 is made up of 14 amino acids. The V end lost 1 base, the J end lost 0 bases, and 8 bases lay between the germline ends. Germline CDR1 SGHRS, CDR2 YFSETQ. This CDR3 is CASSLLADSYEQYV. DNA for the CDR3: TGCGCCAGCAGCTTGTTAGCAGACTCCTACGAGCAGTACGTC.

The chain combines TRBV6-2 or TRBV6-3 with TRBJ2-7; 7 nucleotides match TRBD1. From germline, CDR1 is MNHEY and CDR2 SVGEGT. This CDR3 has 14 residues. Trimming at V came to 6 bases and at J to 4 bases, leaving 9 bases not matched to a gene. In nucleotides, the CDR3 is TGTGCCAGCAGAGTTGACCGGGACAGATACGAGCAGTACGTC. Protein product: CASRVDRDRYEQYV.

This clonotype was seen a few times. The chain is built from TRBV29-1 and TRBJ2-5; D might be TRBD1 (6 bases). Trimming cost V 3 bases and J 4 bases, with 9 bases left between them. CDR3 length: 12 amino acids. Germline V gives CDR1 SQVTM, CDR2 ANQGSEA. In nucleotides, the CDR3 is TGCAGCGTTGAGGGGGCTGGAGAGACCCAGTACTTC. Its protein product is CSVEGAGETQYF.

The chain employs TRBV3-1 and TRBJ2-3; TRBD2 aligns across 8 bases. Germline CDR1 is LGHDT and CDR2 is YNNKEL (reference sequence). Trimming at V came to 6 bases and at J to 7 bases, leaving 6 bases not matched to a gene. CDR3 size: 13 residues. DNA of the CDR3: TGTGCCAGCAGAAGCGGGGGCACGCATACGCAGTATTTT. Its translation: CASRSGGTHTQYF.

The V gene is TRBV5-1, the J gene TRBJ2-1, with D perhaps TRBD1 (5 bases). Trimming removed 5 bases from V and 12 bases from J, with 21 bases in between. The germline V gene has CDR1 SGHRS and CDR2 YFSETQ. The length of the CDR3 is 14 residues. The CDR3: CASRDMRSGDLQFF. DNA of the CDR3: TGCGCCAGCAGGGACATGAGGTCAGGAGATTTGCAGTTCTTC. Full variable domain (rest looked up from reference TRBV5-1 and TRBJ2-1): KAGVTQTPRYLIKTRGQQVTLSCSPISGHRSVSWYQQTPGQGLQFLFEYFSETQRNKGNFPGRFSGRQFSNSRSEMNVSTLELGDSALYLCASRDMRSGDLQFFGPGTRLTVL.

The chain carries TRBV29-1 and TRBJ2-3; no definite D call. Per the germline V gene, CDR1 is SQVTM and CDR2 is ANQGSEA. V lost 4 bases, J lost 2 bases, and 10 bases lay in between. The CDR3 covers 13 residues. CDR3 sequence reads: CSVVGRVTDTQYF. The CDR3 DNA reads as TGCAGCGTTGTGGGCAGAGTCACAGATACGCAGTATTTT.

The rearrangement uses TRBV5-1 and TRBJ2-3; D is possibly TRBD1 or TRBD2 (6 bases each). Germline assignment: CDR1 SGHRS and CDR2 YFSETQ. Trimming removed 3 bases at V and 4 bases at J, with 12 bases between. The CDR3 extends over 14 amino acids. DNA for the CDR3: TGCGCCAGCAGCTATGGGGGGCCCGCAGATACGCAGTATTTT. It codes for CASSYGGPADTQYF.

In this sample, this clonotype turned up many times. This chain joins TRBV7-2 and TRBJ2-7; D unclear. CDR1 and CDR2 from the germline V gene are SGHTA and FQGNSA. The V and J ends lost 0 bases and 1 base respectively, with 4 bases between them. This CDR3 spans 13 amino acids. CDR3 residues: CASSLAGSYEQYF. CDR3 in DNA: TGTGCCAGCAGCTTAGCGGGGTCCTACGAGCAGTACTTC.

There are many counts of this clonotype. The chain joins TRBV5-1 to TRBJ2-2; D is perhaps TRBD2 (5 bases). V lost 7 bases, J lost 1 base, and 11 bases lay in between. Germline V CDR1 and CDR2: SGHRS, YFSETQ. The CDR3 is 14 amino acids. The CDR3 DNA follows: TGCGCCAGCTTTGCGGGCTTGAACACCGGGGAGCTGTTTTTT. Translation gives CASFAGLNTGELFF.

This clonotype was observed a few times. The rearrangement links TRBV29-1 to TRBJ2-7; perhaps TRBD1 as D (5 bases). The V end lost 5 bases, the J end lost 3 bases, and 8 bases lay between the germline ends. Germline V gene sequence: CDR1 SQVTM, CDR2 ANQGSEA. The CDR3 is 11 residues long. The CDR3 is CSVQGDYEQYF. The CDR3 coding sequence is TGCAGCGTTCAAGGGGACTACGAGCAGTACTTC.

This clonotype has only a few counts. V and J are TRBV7-2 and TRBJ2-7; 7 bases line up with TRBD1. V dropped 6 bases and J dropped 0; count of bases not matched to a gene: 8. The CDR3 has 15 residues. Germline CDR1 and CDR2: SGHTA and FQGNSA. CDR3 protein: CASRRPGQSSYEQYF. Here the CDR3 DNA reads TGTGCCAGCAGGCGTCCGGGACAGAGCTCCTACGAGCAGTACTTC. Based on the CDR3 plus reference TRBV7-2 and TRBJ2-7, the full variable domain is GAGVSQSPSNKVTEKGKDVELRCDPISGHTALYWYRQSLGQGLEFLIYFQGNSAPDKSGLPSDRFSAERTGGSVSTLTIQRTQQEDSAVYLCASRRPGQSSYEQYFGPGTRLTVT.

This clonotype was picked up a small number of times. The V and J genes are TRBV18 and TRBJ2-7; no reliable D call. The germline V and J ends were trimmed by 1 base and 6 bases, with 7 bases remaining between them. Per the germline V gene, CDR1 is KGHSH and CDR2 is LQKENI. This CDR3 contains 12 residues. CDR3 region: CASSPREPEQYF. The DNA for the CDR3 is TGTGCCAGCTCACCACGGGAACCCGAGCAGTACTTC.

V and J are TRBV29-1 and TRBJ2-2, with 8 positions matching TRBD2. The CDR3 contains 13 residues. Germline V gives CDR1 SQVTM, CDR2 ANQGSEA. V trimming: 7 bases; J trimming: 5 bases; junction bases outside the gene matches: 6. The DNA for the CDR3 is TGCAGCGGCGGGGGGCGGGAGACCGGGGAGCTGTTTTTT. Translating gives CSGGGRETGELFF.

This clonotype has a handful of counts. The V and J genes are TRBV5-1 and TRBJ1-4, with 8 bases matching TRBD1. J was trimmed by 0 bases and V by 4 bases; bases with no gene match: 5. In germline, CDR1 is SGHRS, CDR2 YFSETQ. CDR3 length: 16 residues. This chain's CDR3 is CASSQQGGSTNEKLFF. In DNA, the CDR3 is TGCGCCAGCAGCCAACAGGGGGGATCAACTAATGAAAAACTGTTTTTT.

The V gene is TRBV11-2, the J gene TRBJ2-3; D call uncertain. Trimming took 8 bases from V and 5 from J, leaving 11 bases between them. Germline lookup yields CDR1 SGHAT and CDR2 FQNNGV. The CDR3 length is 12 residues. This CDR3 reads CASRPPGDTQYF. CDR3 DNA sequence: TGTGCCAGCCGACCCCCGGGAGATACGCAGTATTTT.

This clonotype was observed a few times. This sequence joins TRBV28 and TRBJ2-5; D is uncertain. There are 14 residues in the CDR3. The germline CDR1 and CDR2 sequences are MDHEN and SYDVKM. V was shortened by 4 bases and J by 5 bases, with 14 bases between the two germline ends. DNA for the CDR3: TGTGCCAGCAGTTACCCAGGTTCTAGGGAGACCCAGTACTTC. Protein: CASSYPGSRETQYF.